This TCR beta chain was obtained from a study of cytomegalovirus exposure and HLA in healthy donors listed by TCRdb under 2017. A note on the overall study: An earlier analysis of 587 of the donors reported under 300 Gb of sequence data and 117 million unique TCR beta sequences obtained from around 170 million T cells. The study profiled the T cell repertoires of under 850 subjects by immunosequencing and related them to cytomegalovirus serostatus. In addition to the first cohort of roughly 700 subjects, a separate validation cohort of about 120 different subjects was used. HLA typing covered class I and class II loci at four-digit resolution. Of the 398 genotyped donors, 75% to 85% were placed in the genetic ancestry cluster associated with self-reported Caucasian donors. A later analysis re-analyzed previously published TCR beta repertoires from 500 to 700 donors and added high-resolution HLA genotyping to study TCR occurrence patterns. The study aimed to test whether cataloging public T cell receptors could reveal signatures of past pathogen exposure. A later genetic analysis used genome-wide SNP genotypes for about 55% of the 666 donors, treating that subset as a discovery cohort. Typing coverage varied by locus: about 620-630 donors for A, B, C, DRB1 and DQB1; about 520 for DQA1; 600 to 610 for DPA1; about 450 for DPB1. Rather than drawing on any new phenotypic data, the later analysis identified candidate immune exposures from TCR beta sequences and the way those sequences occurred across donors. Every discovery cohort repertoire had been produced on one sequencing platform. Across some 400 genotyped donors of the cohort, an average of approximately 240,000 unique TCR beta nucleotide sequences per donor were sequenced, and roughly 20% of those sequences were non-productive. Four or five DR-DQ haplotypes were handled as single units for association and clustering because linkage in the cohort was strong. To predict cytomegalovirus infection status, the study combined high-throughput TCR immunosequencing, statistical association of individual TCRs with disease status, and machine learning. Alongside the repertoire data, information on donor age, sex, ethnicity and CMV serostatus was compiled. An early release covering over 500 HLA-typed donors comprised approximately 290 gigabases of sequencing data and around 80 million unique TCR sequences. An earlier analysis of several hundred of the donors applied high-throughput TCR beta sequencing to assess whether each TCR beta V gene segment acted as functional or pseudogenic.

Remarks on this clone: The target of this receptor is not known. No base quality information exists; no much larger clone differs at one position.

In total, around 600 healthy bone marrow donors made up the cohort. At the time of sampling, all cohort members were nominally healthy, though unrecorded immune exposures were likely present. The donor tested CMV seronegative and was one of the 352 seronegative cohort members. Every donor gave a peripheral blood sample, and the peripheral blood mononuclear cells from that sample were used for TCR beta sequencing. The Qiagen DNeasy Blood Extraction Kit was used to extract genomic DNA from the blood cell samples. V drops 5 bases and J drops 2 bases, leaving 10 bases in between. CDR1 and CDR2 are read off the germline V gene (reference sequence) as MNHNY and SVGAGI. Measured from the cysteine to the phenylalanine, the CDR3 is 13 residues long. Solely the CDR3 DNA is kept, with 39 bases framed from the first base. Overall study results and their limits: The authors suggested that the approach could potentially be extended to other disease states and immunological phenotypes. A later analysis found that TCR association rates varied across HLA loci, with DRB1 alleles showing the most associated TCRs and HLA-C alleles the fewest. The only immune exposure information available for the cohort was CMV serostatus. A further reported finding was that TCR beta sequences accurately predicted the HLA-A and HLA-B alleles for most subjects in the first cohort. HLA typing was unavailable for some donors at each locus, so association tests used only the typed subset. In this cohort, only TCR beta chains were sequenced, and detectable features were limited by the absence of alpha or paired-chain data. A later genetic analysis associated a missense DCLRE1C variant with V-gene and J-gene trimming of TCR beta chains, and an independent cohort replicated the association. At a false discovery rate of 0.05, a later analysis linked 16,951 TCR beta sequences to specific HLA alleles. Correlated functional status among segregating V segments might reflect linkage disequilibrium, but an unknown experimental factor could not be ruled out. A later analysis found that most CMV-associated TCR beta chains appeared HLA-restricted, with HLA associations seemingly driven largely by CMV exposure. When HLA alleles, especially DR and DQ, strongly co-occurred, TCR associations were difficult to assign to individual alleles. A few of the identified cytomegalovirus-associated TCR beta chains were confirmed in vitro to be specific for cytomegalovirus antigens. A cluster of highly shared sequence variants was judged likely to be a technical artifact of the sequencing pipeline. The classifier was reported to diagnose cytomegalovirus status with high specificity and sensitivity in both the original and validation cohorts. While some public TCRs were present in many individuals, most TCR sequences turned up only very rarely across donors. Compared with the approximately 720-donor mean, donors in an Asian-associated ancestry cluster had fewer N-insertions in productive TCRs, according to a later genetic analysis. Broadly in line with IMGT annotations, most TCR beta V segments showed up in productive rearrangements about 90% or about 30% of the time in an earlier analysis of around 600 of the donors. The presence/absence analyses assumed that sequencing depth was roughly uniform across donors, and that assumption may not be true. In a later analysis, several top co-occurrence clusters were reported to appear linked to parvovirus B19, influenza, CMV and Epstein-Barr virus. A total of roughly 160 TCR beta chains were listed by the study as associated with cytomegalovirus. Some IMGT-functional V segments, including TRBV6-2 and TRBV6-3, could not be distinguished by the 87-base-pair reads and were therefore excluded. In a later analysis, HLA-associated TCR beta chains showed more clonal expansion and lower generation probabilities than non-associated chains that were equally common. Because counts were too low, about 17 rarely observed V segments, including chromosome 9 orphons, were excluded from the earlier analysis of under 650 of the donors.

Libraries were prepared through the immunoSEQ multiplex PCR assay. A mixture of 60 forward primers for TCR Vbeta segments and 13 reverse primers for TCR Jbeta segments was used in the multiplex PCR. Amplification of the CDR3 region of rearranged TCR beta genes was performed with a multiplex PCR assay on genomic DNA. On the Illumina HiSeq System, the amplified TCR beta libraries were sequenced as 87-base-pair reads. The paper's data handling went like this. In a later analysis, around 80 million unique TCR beta chains were counted across the 500 to 700 repertoires, and around 10 million of these chains were shared by at least two donors. Raw reads were error-corrected and collapsed into unique sequences with a nearest-neighbor algorithm that merged closely related sequences to remove PCR and sequencing errors. To assign V, D and J gene segments, CDR3 sequences were aligned to IMGT reference sequences. For a sequence to be retained, at least a six-nucleotide match to both a V gene segment and a J gene segment was required. A rearrangement counted as productive if the CDR3 had no stop codons and remained in frame with V and J, and every other rearrangement counted as non-productive. CDR3 was defined according to IMGT convention as the region running from the second conserved V-encoded cysteine to the conserved J-encoded phenylalanine. Sequences without an unambiguous match to a single V gene segment were excluded from the earlier analysis of several hundred of the donors. In an earlier analysis of 450 to 700 of the donors, V segments were called functional above 56.7% productive rearrangements and were called segregating when the between-donor standard deviation exceeded 5%. To diagnose cytomegalovirus status from the catalog of TCR beta chain sequences, a statistical classification framework was built. V and J gene assignment, in a later analysis, came from comparing TCR nucleotide sequences with IMGT/GENE-DB human TR gene sequences. A later analysis assigned CDR3 sequences and most-parsimonious VDJ recombination scenarios with the TCRdist pipeline. In a later analysis, each TCR beta chain was defined by its CDR3 amino acid sequence together with its V-gene family, and reads without a unique V-gene family were excluded. In a later analysis, approximately 640 highly shared, low-generation-probability nucleotide sequences were removed to address suspected cross-contamination and a sequencing artifact. In a later analysis, a clonal expansion index for each public chain was calculated from normalized within-repertoire ranks of inferred template counts. Generation probabilities in a later analysis came from a VDJ recombination model fitted to out-of-frame rearrangements, and those results were checked against IGoR. In a later analysis, hypergeometric tests were used to score TCR-TCR, TCR-HLA and TCR-CMV co-occurrence, with a repertoire-size bias correction applied to TCR pairs. To estimate false discovery rates, a later analysis permuted the HLA or CMV assignments 20 times. In a later analysis, co-occurring TCRs were grouped using DBSCAN, and TCRdist sequence similarity was added for clustering within HLA-allele-positive subsets. Co-occurrence clustering excluded repertoires with fewer than 30,000 or more than 120,000 public chains, plus five with anomalous nucleotide sharing. The table comes from immuneACCESS by way of TCRdb, which keeps in-frame sequences with V and J called. Part of the clones is missing from these tables; in studies checked, under half for an unresolved V gene and the rest for unknown reasons. The V and J calls and clone size were taken over from that table, and D and trimming were inferred from the DNA. This sample lists more than 95,000 clones; 78% were detected once. The ten largest clones capture 1% to 1.5% of the sample.

Sequences were obtained from PBMCs. The receptor's source is a man aged 25-45 years in good health and CMV-seronegative. Rearrangement joined TRBV6-6 to TRBJ2-7; tentative D gene TRBD2, with 5 bases matching. The CDR3 protein is CASSSLGAYEQYF. The DNA is as follows: TGTGCCAGCAGTAGCCTCGGGGCCTACGAGCAGTACTTC.